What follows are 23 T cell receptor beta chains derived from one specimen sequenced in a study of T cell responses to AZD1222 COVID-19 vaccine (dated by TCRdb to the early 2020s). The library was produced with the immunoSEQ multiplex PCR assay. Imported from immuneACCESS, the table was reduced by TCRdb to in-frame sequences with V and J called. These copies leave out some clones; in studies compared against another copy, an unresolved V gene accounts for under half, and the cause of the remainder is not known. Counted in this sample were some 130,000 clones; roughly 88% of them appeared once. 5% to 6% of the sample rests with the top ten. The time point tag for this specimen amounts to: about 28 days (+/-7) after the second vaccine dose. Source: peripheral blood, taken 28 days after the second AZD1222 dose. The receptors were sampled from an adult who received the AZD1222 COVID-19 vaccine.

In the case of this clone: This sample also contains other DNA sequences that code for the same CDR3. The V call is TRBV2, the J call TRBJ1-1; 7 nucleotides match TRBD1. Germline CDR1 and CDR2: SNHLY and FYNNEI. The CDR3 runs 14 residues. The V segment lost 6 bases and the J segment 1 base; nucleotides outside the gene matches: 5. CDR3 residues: CASRGRTGNTEAFF. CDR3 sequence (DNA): TGTGCCAGCAGGGGGAGGACAGGGAACACTGAAGCTTTCTTT. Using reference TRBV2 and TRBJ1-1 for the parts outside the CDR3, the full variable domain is EPEVTQTPSHQVTQMGQEVILRCVPISNHLYFYWYRQILGQKVEFLVSFYNNEISEKSEIFDDQFSVERPDGSNFTLKIRSTKLEDSAMYFCASRGRTGNTEAFFGQGTRLTVV.

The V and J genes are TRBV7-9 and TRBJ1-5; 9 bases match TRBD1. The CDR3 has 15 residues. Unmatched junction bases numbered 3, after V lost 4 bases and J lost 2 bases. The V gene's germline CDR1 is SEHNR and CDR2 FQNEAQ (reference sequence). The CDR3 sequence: CASSSQGAGNQPQHF. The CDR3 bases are TGTGCCAGCAGCTCACAGGGGGCCGGCAATCAGCCCCAGCATTTT.

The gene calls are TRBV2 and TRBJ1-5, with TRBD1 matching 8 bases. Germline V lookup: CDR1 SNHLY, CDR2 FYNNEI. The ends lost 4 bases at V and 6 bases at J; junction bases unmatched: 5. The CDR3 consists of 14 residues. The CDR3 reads CASSGQGAIQPQHF. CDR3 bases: TGTGCCAGCAGTGGGCAGGGGGCGATTCAGCCCCAGCATTTT.

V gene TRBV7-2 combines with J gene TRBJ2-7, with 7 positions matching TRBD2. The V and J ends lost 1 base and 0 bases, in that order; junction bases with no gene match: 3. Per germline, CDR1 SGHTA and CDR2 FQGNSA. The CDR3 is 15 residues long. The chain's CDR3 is CASSLVGGGSYEQYF. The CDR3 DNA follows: TGTGCCAGCAGCTTAGTTGGGGGGGGCTCCTACGAGCAGTACTTC.

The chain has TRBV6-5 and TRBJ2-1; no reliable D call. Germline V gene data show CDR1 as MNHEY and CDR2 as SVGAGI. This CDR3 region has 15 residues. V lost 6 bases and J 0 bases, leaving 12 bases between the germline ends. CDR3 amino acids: CASRTSMNSYNEQFF. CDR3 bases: TGTGCCAGCAGGACCAGTATGAACTCCTACAATGAGCAGTTCTTC.

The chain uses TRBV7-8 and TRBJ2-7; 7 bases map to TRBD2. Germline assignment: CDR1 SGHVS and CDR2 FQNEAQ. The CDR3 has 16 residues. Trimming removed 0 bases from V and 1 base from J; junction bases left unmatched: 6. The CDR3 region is CASSLAASGASYEQYF. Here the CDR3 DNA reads TGTGCCAGCAGCTTAGCGGCTAGCGGAGCTTCCTACGAGCAGTACTTC.

The CDR3 reads CATEDRVGQETQYF. The CDR3 DNA is TGTGCCACCGAGGACAGGGTAGGGCAAGAGACCCAGTACTTC. The chain uses TRBV10-3 and TRBJ2-5; 8 bases are shared with TRBD1. The germline V gene encodes CDR1 ENHRY and CDR2 SYGVKD. This CDR3 comprises 14 residues. Trimming cost V 10 bases and J 2 bases; bases outside gene matches: 9.

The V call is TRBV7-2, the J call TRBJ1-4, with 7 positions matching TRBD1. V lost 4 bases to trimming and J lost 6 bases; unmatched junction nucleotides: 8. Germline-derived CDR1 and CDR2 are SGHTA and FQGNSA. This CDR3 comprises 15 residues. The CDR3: CASSSLQGTHEKLFF. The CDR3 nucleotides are TGTGCCAGCAGCTCCCTACAGGGGACGCATGAAAAACTGTTTTTT.

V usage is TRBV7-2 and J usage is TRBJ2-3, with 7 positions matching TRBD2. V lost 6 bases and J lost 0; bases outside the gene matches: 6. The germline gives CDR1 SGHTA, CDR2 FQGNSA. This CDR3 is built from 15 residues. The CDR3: CASSPDGGSTDTQYF. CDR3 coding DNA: TGTGCCAGCAGTCCCGACGGGGGGAGCACAGATACGCAGTATTTT.

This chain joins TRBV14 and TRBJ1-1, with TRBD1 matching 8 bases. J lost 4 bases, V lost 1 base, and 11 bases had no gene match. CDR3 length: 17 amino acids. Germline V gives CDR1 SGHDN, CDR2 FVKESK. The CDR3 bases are TGTGCCAGCAGCCAAGGGCTGCCAGGGGGCTATAGCACTGAAGCTTTCTTT. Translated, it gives CASSQGLPGGYSTEAFF. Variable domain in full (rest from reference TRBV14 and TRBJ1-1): EAGVTQFPSHSVIEKGQTVTLRCDPISGHDNLYWYRRVMGKEIKFLLHFVKESKQDESGMPNNRFLAERTGGTYSTLKVQPAELEDSGVYFCASSQGLPGGYSTEAFFGQGTRLTVV.

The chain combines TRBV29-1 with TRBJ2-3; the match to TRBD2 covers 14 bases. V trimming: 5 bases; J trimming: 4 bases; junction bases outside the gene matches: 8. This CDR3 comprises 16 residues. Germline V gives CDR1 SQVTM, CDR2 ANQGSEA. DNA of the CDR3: TGCAGCGTTAGACTAGCGGGAGGGCCGGGAGCAGATACGCAGTATTTT. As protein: CSVRLAGGPGADTQYF.

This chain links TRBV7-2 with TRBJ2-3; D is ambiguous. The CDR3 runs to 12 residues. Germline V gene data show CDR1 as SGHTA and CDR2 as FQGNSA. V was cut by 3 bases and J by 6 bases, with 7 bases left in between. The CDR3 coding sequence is TGTGCCAGCAGCTTTACGGCCGATACGCAGTATTTT. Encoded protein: CASSFTADTQYF.

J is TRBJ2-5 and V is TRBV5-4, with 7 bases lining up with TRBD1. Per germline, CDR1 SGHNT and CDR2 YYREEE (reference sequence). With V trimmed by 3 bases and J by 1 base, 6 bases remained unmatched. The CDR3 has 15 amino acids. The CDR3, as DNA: TGTGCCAGCAGCTCTCGGACAGGACTCCAAGAGACCCAGTACTTC. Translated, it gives CASSSRTGLQETQYF.

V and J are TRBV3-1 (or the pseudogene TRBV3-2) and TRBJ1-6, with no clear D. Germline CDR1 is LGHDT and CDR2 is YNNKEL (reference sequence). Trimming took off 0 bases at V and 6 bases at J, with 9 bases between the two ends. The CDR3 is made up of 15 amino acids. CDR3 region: CASSQDNSLNSPLHF. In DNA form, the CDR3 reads TGTGCCAGCAGCCAAGATAATTCCCTTAATTCACCCCTCCACTTT.

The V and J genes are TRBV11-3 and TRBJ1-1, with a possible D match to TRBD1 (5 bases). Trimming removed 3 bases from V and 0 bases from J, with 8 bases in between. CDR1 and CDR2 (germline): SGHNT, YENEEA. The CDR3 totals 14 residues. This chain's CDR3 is CASSFWGMNTEAFF. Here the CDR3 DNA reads TGTGCCAGCAGCTTTTGGGGGATGAACACTGAAGCTTTCTTT.

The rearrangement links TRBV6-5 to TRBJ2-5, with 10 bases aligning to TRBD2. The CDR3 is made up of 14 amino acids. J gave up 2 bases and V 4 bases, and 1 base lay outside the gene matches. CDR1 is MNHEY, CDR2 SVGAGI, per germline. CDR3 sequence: CASSWTSGQETQYF. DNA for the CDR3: TGTGCCAGCAGTTGGACTAGCGGACAAGAGACCCAGTACTTC.

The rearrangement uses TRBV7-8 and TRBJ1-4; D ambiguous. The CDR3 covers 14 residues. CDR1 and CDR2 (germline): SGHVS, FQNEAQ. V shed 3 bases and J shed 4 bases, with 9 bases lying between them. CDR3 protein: CASSFPYRNEKLFF. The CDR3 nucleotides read TGTGCCAGCAGCTTCCCTTACCGTAATGAAAAACTGTTTTTT.

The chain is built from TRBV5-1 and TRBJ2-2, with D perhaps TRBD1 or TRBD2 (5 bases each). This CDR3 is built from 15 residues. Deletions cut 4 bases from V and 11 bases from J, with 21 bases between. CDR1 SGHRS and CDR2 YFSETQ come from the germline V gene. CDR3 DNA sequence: TGCGCCAGCAGCCCAGGACAACTAGGTAGATTTGAGCTGTTTTTT. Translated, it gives CASSPGQLGRFELFF.

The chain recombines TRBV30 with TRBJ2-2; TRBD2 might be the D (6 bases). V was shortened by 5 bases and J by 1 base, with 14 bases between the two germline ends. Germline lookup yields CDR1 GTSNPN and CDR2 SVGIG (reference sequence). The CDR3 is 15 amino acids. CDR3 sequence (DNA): TGTGCCTGGGACTCAGGGAGGTGGAACACCGGGGAGCTGTTTTTT. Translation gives CAWDSGRWNTGELFF.

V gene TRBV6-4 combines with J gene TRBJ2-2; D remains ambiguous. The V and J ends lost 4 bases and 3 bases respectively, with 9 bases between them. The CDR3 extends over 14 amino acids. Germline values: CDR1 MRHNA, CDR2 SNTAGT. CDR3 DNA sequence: TGTGCCAGCAGTGTGGGCACACACACCGGGGAGCTGTTTTTT. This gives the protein CASSVGTHTGELFF.

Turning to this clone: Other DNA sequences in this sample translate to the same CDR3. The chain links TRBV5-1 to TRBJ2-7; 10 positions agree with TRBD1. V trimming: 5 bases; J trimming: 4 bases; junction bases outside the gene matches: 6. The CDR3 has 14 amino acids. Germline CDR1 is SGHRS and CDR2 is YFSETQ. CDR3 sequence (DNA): TGCGCCAGCAGTTCTCGACAGGGGGCGTACGAGCAGTACTTC. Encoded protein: CASSSRQGAYEQYF.

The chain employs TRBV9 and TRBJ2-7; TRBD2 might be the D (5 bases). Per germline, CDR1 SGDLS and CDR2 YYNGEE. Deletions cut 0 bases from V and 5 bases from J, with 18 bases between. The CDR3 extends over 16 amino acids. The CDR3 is CASSVDLGESSHEQYF. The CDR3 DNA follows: TGTGCCAGCAGCGTAGATCTGGGAGAATCATCCCACGAGCAGTACTTC. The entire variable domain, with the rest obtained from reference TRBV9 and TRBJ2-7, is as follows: DSGVTQTPKHLITATGQRVTLRCSPRSGDLSVYWYQQSLDQGLQFLIQYYNGEERAKGNILERFSAQQFPDLHSELNLSSLELGDSALYFCASSVDLGESSHEQYFGPGTRLTVT.

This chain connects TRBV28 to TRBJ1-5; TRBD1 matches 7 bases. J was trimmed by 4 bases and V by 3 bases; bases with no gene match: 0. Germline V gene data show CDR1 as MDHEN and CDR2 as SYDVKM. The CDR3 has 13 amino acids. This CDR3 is CASSLDRNQPQHF. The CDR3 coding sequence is TGTGCCAGCAGTTTGGACAGGAATCAGCCCCAGCATTTT.